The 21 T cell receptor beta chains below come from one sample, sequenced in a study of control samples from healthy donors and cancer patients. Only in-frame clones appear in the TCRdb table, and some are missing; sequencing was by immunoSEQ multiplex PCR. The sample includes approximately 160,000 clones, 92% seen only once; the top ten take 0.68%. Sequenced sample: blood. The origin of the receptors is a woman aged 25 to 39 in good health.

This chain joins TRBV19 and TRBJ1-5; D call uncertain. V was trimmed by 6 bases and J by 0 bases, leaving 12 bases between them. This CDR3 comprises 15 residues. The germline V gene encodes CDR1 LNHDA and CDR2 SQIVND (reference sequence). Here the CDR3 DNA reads TGTGCCAGTAGACCCGCGGCAGCTAGCAATCAGCCCCAGCATTTT. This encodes CASRPAAASNQPQHF.

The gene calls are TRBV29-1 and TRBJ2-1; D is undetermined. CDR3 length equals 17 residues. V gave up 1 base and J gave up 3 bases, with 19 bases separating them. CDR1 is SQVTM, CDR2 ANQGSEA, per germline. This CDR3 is CSVEGVQTAQHYNEQFF. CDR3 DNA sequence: TGCAGCGTTGAAGGAGTACAAACAGCCCAACACTACAATGAGCAGTTCTTC.

The CDR3 loop reads CASSWGTDTYEQYF. In DNA, the CDR3 is TGTGCCAGCAGTTGGGGGACAGATACCTACGAGCAGTACTTC. This chain joins TRBV6-2 or TRBV6-3 and TRBJ2-7; 7 nucleotides match TRBD1. Germline V gives CDR1 MNHEY, CDR2 SVGEGT. CDR3 length: 14 residues. V lost 4 bases and J lost 2; bases outside the gene matches: 5.

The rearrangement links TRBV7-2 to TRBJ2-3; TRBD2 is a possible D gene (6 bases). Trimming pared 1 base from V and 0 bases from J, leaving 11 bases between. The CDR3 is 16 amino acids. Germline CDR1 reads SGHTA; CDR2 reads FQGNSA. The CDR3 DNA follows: TGTGCCAGCAGCTTAGGACTAGAGCCTAGCACAGATACGCAGTATTTT. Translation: CASSLGLEPSTDTQYF.

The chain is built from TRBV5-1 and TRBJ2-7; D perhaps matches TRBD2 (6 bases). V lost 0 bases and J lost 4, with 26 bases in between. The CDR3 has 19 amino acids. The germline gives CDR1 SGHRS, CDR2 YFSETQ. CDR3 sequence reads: CASSLDAFGRGGPRYEQYF. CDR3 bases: TGCGCCAGCAGCTTGGATGCCTTCGGGCGGGGAGGCCCGCGATACGAGCAGTACTTC.

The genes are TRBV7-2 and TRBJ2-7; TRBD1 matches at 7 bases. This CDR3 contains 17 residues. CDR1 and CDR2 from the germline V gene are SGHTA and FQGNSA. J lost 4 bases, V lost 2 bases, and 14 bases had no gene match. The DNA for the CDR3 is TGTGCCAGCAGCTTAAGAGGGACGGGGACAGACCTATACGAGCAGTACTTC. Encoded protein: CASSLRGTGTDLYEQYF.

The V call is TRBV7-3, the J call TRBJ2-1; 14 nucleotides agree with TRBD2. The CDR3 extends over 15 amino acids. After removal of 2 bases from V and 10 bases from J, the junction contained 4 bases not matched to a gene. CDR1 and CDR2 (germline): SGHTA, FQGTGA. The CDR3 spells CASSLGGLAGEEQFF. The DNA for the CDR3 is TGTGCCAGCAGCTTAGGGGGACTAGCGGGAGAGGAGCAGTTCTTC.

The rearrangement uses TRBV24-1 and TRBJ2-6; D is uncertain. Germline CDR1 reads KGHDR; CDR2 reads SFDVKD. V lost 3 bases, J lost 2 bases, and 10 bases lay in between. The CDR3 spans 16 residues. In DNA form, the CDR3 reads TGTGCCACCAGTGATGCACAGTCCCCTGGGGCCAACGTCCTGACTTTC. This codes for CATSDAQSPGANVLTF.

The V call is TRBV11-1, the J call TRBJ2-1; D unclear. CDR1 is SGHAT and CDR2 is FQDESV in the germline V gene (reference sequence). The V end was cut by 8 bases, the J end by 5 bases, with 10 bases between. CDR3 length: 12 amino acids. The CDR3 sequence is CASAWGNNEQFF. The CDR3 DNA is TGTGCCAGCGCATGGGGTAACAATGAGCAGTTCTTC.

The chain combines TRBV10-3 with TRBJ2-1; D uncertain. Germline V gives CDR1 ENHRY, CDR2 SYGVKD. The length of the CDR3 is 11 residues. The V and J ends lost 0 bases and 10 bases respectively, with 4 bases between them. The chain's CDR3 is CAISESLEQFF. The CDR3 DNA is TGTGCCATCAGTGAGTCGCTAGAGCAGTTCTTC.

The CDR3 region is CASSQWAGGYEQFF. CDR3 sequence (DNA): TGTGCCAGCAGCCAATGGGCAGGGGGATATGAGCAGTTCTTC. The chain carries TRBV3-1 (or the pseudogene TRBV3-2) and TRBJ2-1; the match to TRBD1 covers 7 bases. Germline lookup yields CDR1 LGHDT and CDR2 YNNKEL (reference sequence). The CDR3 covers 14 residues. With V trimmed by 2 bases and J by 8 bases, 6 bases remained unmatched.

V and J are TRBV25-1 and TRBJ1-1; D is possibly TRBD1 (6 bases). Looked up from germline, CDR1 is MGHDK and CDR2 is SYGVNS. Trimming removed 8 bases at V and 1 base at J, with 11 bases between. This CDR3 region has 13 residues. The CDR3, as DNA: TGTGCCAGCTACTCGGACAGGAACACTGAAGCTTTCTTT. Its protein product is CASYSDRNTEAFF.

The CDR3 reads CASSITGTRYNEQFF. For the CDR3, the DNA is TGTGCCAGCAGCATTACCGGGACTAGATACAATGAGCAGTTCTTC. The chain carries TRBV7-3 and TRBJ2-1, with 8 bases aligning to TRBD2. This CDR3 comprises 15 residues. CDR1 is SGHTA, CDR2 FQGTGA, per germline. J was trimmed by 4 bases and V by 5 bases; bases with no gene match: 7.

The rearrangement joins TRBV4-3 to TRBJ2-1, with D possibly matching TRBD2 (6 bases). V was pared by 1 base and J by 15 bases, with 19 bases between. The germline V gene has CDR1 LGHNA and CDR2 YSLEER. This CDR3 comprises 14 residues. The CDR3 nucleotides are TGCGCCAGCAGCCAAGCCTCCGCGGGGCGTCTCAGGTTCTTC. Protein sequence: CASSQASAGRLRFF.

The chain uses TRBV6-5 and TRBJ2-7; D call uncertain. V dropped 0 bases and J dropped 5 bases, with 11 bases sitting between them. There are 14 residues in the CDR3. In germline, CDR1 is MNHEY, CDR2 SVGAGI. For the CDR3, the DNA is TGTGCCAGCAGTTACTCTACGGCGTCAGACGAGCAGTACTTC. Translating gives CASSYSTASDEQYF.

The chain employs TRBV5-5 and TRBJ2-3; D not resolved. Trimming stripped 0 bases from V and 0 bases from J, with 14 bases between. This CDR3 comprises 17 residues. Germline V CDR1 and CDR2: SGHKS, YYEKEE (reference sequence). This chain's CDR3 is CASSLARVTLSTDTQYF. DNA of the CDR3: TGTGCCAGCAGCTTGGCCCGGGTAACCCTTAGCACAGATACGCAGTATTTT.

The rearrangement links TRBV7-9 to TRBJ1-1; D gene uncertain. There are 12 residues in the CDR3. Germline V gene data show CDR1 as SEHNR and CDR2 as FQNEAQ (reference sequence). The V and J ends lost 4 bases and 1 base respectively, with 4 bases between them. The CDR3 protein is CASSSENTEAFF. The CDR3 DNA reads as TGTGCCAGCAGCTCGGAGAACACTGAAGCTTTCTTT.

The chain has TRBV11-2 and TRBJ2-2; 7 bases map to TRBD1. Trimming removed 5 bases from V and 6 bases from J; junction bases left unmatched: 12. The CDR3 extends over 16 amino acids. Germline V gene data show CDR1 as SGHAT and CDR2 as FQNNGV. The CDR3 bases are TGTGCCAGCAGCAAGAAAACCACGCAGGGGGCCGGGGAGCTGTTTTTT. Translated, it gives CASSKKTTQGAGELFF.

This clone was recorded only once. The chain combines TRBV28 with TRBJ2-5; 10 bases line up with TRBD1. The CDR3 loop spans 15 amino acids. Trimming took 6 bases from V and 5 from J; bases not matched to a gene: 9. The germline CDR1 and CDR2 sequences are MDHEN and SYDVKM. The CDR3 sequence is CASRKGDRGEETQYF. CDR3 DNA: TGTGCCAGCAGGAAAGGGGACAGGGGCGAGGAGACCCAGTACTTC.

The CDR3 DNA reads as TGTGCCAGCAGCTCTGGGGACAGGGGGGTCGGGGAGCTGTTTTTT. Translating gives CASSSGDRGVGELFF. V is TRBV11-2 and J is TRBJ2-2, with 11 bases aligning to TRBD1. This CDR3 has 15 residues. CDR1 is SGHAT, CDR2 FQNNGV, per germline. V lost 4 bases and J lost 7; bases outside the gene matches: 5. The variable domain in full, completed from reference TRBV11-2 and TRBJ2-2, reads EAGVAQSPRYKIIEKRQSVAFWCNPISGHATLYWYQQILGQGPKLLIQFQNNGVVDDSQLPKDRFSAERLKGVDSTLKIQPAKLEDSAVYLCASSSGDRGVGELFFGEGSRLTVL.

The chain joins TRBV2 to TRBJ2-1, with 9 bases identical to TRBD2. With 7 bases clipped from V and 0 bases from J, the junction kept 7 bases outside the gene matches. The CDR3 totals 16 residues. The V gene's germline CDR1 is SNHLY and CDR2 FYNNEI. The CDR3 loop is CASIDIAGDSYNEQFF. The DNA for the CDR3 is TGTGCCAGCATTGATATAGCGGGAGACTCCTACAATGAGCAGTTCTTC.